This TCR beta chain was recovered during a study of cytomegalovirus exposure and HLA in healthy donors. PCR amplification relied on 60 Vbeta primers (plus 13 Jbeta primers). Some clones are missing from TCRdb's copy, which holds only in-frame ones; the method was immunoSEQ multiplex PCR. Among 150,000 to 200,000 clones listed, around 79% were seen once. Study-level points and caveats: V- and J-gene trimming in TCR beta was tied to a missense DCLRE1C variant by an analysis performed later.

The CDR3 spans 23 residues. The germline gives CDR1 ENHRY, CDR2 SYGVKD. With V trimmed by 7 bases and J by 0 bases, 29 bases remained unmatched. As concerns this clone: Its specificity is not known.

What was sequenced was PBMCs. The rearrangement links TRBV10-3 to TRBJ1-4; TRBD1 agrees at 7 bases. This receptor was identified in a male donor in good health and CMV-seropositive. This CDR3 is CAINLWDRHNLPVSAATNEKLFF. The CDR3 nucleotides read TGTGCCATCAATCTCTGGGACAGACATAACCTACCTGTTTCCGCAGCAACTAATGAAAAACTGTTTTTT.